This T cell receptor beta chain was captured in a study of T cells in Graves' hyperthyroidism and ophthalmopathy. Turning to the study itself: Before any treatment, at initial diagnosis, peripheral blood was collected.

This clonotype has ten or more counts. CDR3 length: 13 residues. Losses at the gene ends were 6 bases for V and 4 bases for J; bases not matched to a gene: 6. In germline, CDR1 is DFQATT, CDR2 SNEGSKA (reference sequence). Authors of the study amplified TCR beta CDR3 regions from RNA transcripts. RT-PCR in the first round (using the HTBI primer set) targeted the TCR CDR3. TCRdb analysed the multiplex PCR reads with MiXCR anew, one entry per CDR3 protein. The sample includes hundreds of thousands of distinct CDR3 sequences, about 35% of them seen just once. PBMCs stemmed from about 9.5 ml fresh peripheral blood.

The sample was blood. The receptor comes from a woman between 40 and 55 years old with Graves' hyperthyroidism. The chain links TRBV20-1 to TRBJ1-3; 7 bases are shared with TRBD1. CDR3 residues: CSAIAGGGNTIYF. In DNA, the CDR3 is TGCAGTGCCATCGCAGGGGGGGGAAACACCATATATTTT.